This is a list of T cell receptor beta chains from one sample in a study of siplizumab effects on memory and regulatory T cells. The data were produced by immunoSEQ multiplex PCR, yet TCRdb's version contains in-frame clones alone and is incomplete. The data contain about 50,000 clones, under 98% of them singletons. The sequenced material came from naive CD4+ T cells sorted from blood. The source is a human donor in good health. Each CDR3 is given with its conserved first and last residue. The order of the fields is J gene, clone size, D gene, V gene, CDR3 protein, CDR3 DNA. D genes are given only for firm matches. The size field is filled for only some rows; it gives once, few, many or a size class.

>TRBJ1-2|.|TRBD1|TRBV6-1
CASSERDRGRLYGYTF
TGTGCCAGCAGTGAAAGAGACAGGGGGCGACTCTATGGCTACACCTTC
>TRBJ2-1|once|.|TRBV7-9
CASSLGSGFDNEQFF
TGTGCCAGCAGCCTAGGGAGCGGCTTCGACAATGAGCAGTTCTTC
>TRBJ2-7|.|TRBD2|TRBV30
CAWSTAGLAAYEQYF
TGTGCCTGGAGTACAGCGGGACTAGCGGCTTACGAGCAGTACTTC
>TRBJ2-2|.|.|TRBV4-2
CASSPPNSGELFF
TGTGCCAGCAGCCCCCCCAATAGCGGGGAGCTGTTTTTT
>TRBJ2-7|.|TRBD2|TRBV10-3
CAISSSGSSYEQYF
TGTGCCATCAGCTCTAGCGGGAGTTCCTACGAGCAGTACTTC
>TRBJ1-2|.|.|TRBV2
CASRGFEDGYTF
TGTGCCAGCAGGGGGTTCGAGGACGGCTACACCTTC
>TRBJ1-2|.|.|TRBV7-9
CASSSVSGYTF
TGTGCCAGCAGTTCGGTCAGTGGCTACACCTTC
>TRBJ1-2|.|TRBD1|TRBV18
CASSPKGRQGFYTF
TGTGCCAGCTCACCAAAAGGTAGACAGGGATTTTACACCTTC
>TRBJ1-2|.|.|TRBV7-2
CASSSPTDMKGYTF
TGTGCCAGCAGCTCGCCCACAGATATGAAGGGCTACACCTTC
>TRBJ1-1|.|.|TRBV25-1
CASNFGNTEAFF
TGTGCCAGCAATTTTGGGAACACTGAAGCTTTCTTT
>TRBJ1-4|.|.|TRBV25-1
CASRSALRGEKLFF
TGTGCCAGCAGGTCAGCCCTTCGGGGTGAAAAACTGTTTTTT
>TRBJ2-7|.|TRBD2|TRBV5-4
CASSQAGGATMVHEQYF
TGTGCCAGCAGCCAGGCGGGAGGGGCTACCATGGTCCACGAGCAGTACTTC
>TRBJ1-2|once|TRBD1|TRBV11-3
CASSPRTGAYGYTF
TGTGCCAGCAGCCCTAGGACAGGGGCCTATGGCTACACCTTC
>TRBJ1-1|.|.|TRBV6-5
CASSYSVGGTEAFF
TGTGCCAGCAGTTACTCGGTGGGGGGCACTGAAGCTTTCTTT
>TRBJ1-2|.|.|TRBV18
CASSPDLNYGYTF
TGTGCCAGCTCACCGGATCTGAACTATGGCTACACCTTC
>TRBJ1-4|.|.|TRBV27
CASSPQRTNEKLFF
TGTGCCAGCAGTCCACAGAGAACTAATGAAAAACTGTTTTTT
>TRBJ2-7|.|.|TRBV5-6
CASSLGRGVRVSYEQYF
TGTGCCAGCAGCTTGGGTCGAGGGGTTCGGGTTTCCTACGAGCAGTACTTC
>TRBJ2-7|.|.|TRBV28
CASSSSSHARPYEQYF
TGTGCCAGCAGTTCCTCTTCACACGCCCGGCCCTACGAGCAGTACTTC
>TRBJ1-2|.|.|TRBV5-1
CASSLNREYGYTF
TGCGCCAGCAGTTTGAACCGGGAGTATGGCTACACCTTC
>TRBJ1-4|.|.|TRBV7-9
CASRPSGTLIEKLFF
TGTGCCAGCAGGCCTTCCGGGACTTTGATAGAAAAACTGTTTTTT
>TRBJ2-7|once|.|TRBV7-8
CASSFNRDREQYF
TGTGCCAGCAGCTTTAACAGGGACCGCGAGCAGTACTTC
>TRBJ1-1|.|.|TRBV4-1
CASSSFTANTEAFF
TGCGCCAGCAGCTCTTTTACCGCGAACACTGAAGCTTTCTTT
>TRBJ2-7|.|TRBD2|TRBV25-1
CASSLAGVYEQYF
TGTGCCAGCAGTCTAGCGGGAGTCTACGAGCAGTACTTC
>TRBJ1-5|.|.|TRBV27
CASSLVGGQPQHF
TGTGCCAGCAGCCTTGTTGGGGGCCAGCCCCAGCATTTT
>TRBJ1-2|once|.|TRBV10-3
CAISEPTTENYGYTF
TGTGCCATCAGTGAGCCCACGACCGAGAACTATGGCTACACCTTC
>TRBJ2-7|.|TRBD2|TRBV19
CASSASGRYYEQYF
TGTGCCAGTAGTGCTAGCGGGAGATATTACGAGCAGTACTTC
>TRBJ1-1|once|TRBD1|TRBV7-9
CASSLDRGFTEAFF
TGTGCCAGCAGCTTAGACAGGGGGTTCACTGAAGCTTTCTTT
>TRBJ2-1|.|TRBD2|TRBV19
CASSIGRTSGRTIYNEQFF
TGTGCCAGTAGTATAGGGCGGACTAGCGGGAGGACCATATACAATGAGCAGTTCTTC
>TRBJ2-2|.|.|TRBV5-6
CASSLISQGNTGELFF
TGTGCCAGCAGCTTGATCAGTCAGGGAAACACCGGGGAGCTGTTTTTT
>TRBJ1-5|.|.|TRBV5-1
CASSSQREGPQHF
TGCGCCAGCAGCTCACAGCGGGAGGGGCCCCAGCATTTT
>TRBJ2-7|.|.|TRBV6-5
CASSYSEESYEQYF
TGTGCCAGCAGTTACTCCGAGGAATCCTACGAGCAGTACTTC
>TRBJ1-1|once|.|TRBV6-5
CASSLDTEAFF
TGTGCCAGCAGTTTGGACACTGAAGCTTTCTTT
>TRBJ1-4|.|.|TRBV30
CAWGRVREKLFF
TGTGCCTGGGGTAGGGTGAGGGAAAAACTGTTTTTT
>TRBJ2-3|.|TRBD2|TRBV10-3
CAISEGLAGADTQYF
TGTGCCATCAGTGAGGGACTAGCGGGAGCAGATACGCAGTATTTT
>TRBJ1-2|.|.|TRBV19
CASSIIRSMDRSYGYTF
TGTGCCAGTAGTATCATTCGGTCGATGGACAGATCCTATGGCTACACCTTC
>TRBJ1-4|.|.|TRBV6-6
CASSYSVDEKLFF
TGTGCCAGCAGTTACTCGGTCGACGAAAAACTGTTTTTT
>TRBJ2-1|.|.|TRBV15
CATSRGLTLVHNEQFF
TGTGCCACCAGCAGGGGGCTAACGCTAGTCCACAATGAGCAGTTCTTC
>TRBJ2-7|.|.|TRBV7-8
CASSLAVRGEQYF
TGTGCCAGCAGCTTAGCGGTGAGGGGCGAGCAGTACTTC
>TRBJ2-7|.|.|TRBV18
CASSPSLGGGYEQYF
TGTGCCAGCTCACCTAGCTTAGGAGGTGGCTACGAGCAGTACTTC
>TRBJ1-2|.|.|TRBV7-9
CASSNTTANYGYTF
TGTGCCAGCAGCAATACGACAGCTAACTATGGCTACACCTTC
>TRBJ2-1|.|.|TRBV5-1
CASSLAQYNEQFF
TGCGCCAGCAGCTTGGCCCAGTACAATGAGCAGTTCTTC
>TRBJ2-1|.|.|TRBV30
CAWRHNEQFF
TGTGCCTGGAGACACAATGAGCAGTTCTTC
>TRBJ2-5|.|.|TRBV19
CASSWTLRGETQYF
TGTGCCAGTAGTTGGACTCTCCGCGGCGAGACCCAGTACTTC
>TRBJ2-5|.|.|TRBV10-3
CAISDSSGSETQYF
TGTGCCATCAGTGATTCGTCCGGGAGTGAGACCCAGTACTTC
>TRBJ2-3|.|.|TRBV7-3
CASSPPPGVFTDTQYF
TGTGCCAGCAGCCCCCCCCCTGGAGTATTCACAGATACGCAGTATTTT
>TRBJ2-5|.|TRBD2|TRBV12-5
CASGLDGRALETQYF
TGTGCTAGTGGTTTGGATGGGAGGGCCTTGGAGACCCAGTACTTC
>TRBJ2-3|.|TRBD2|TRBV7-2
CASSLAGGGGADTQYF
TGTGCCAGCAGCTTAGCGGGAGGTGGGGGGGCAGATACGCAGTATTTT
>TRBJ2-1|.|.|TRBV9
CASSIGGRKNNEQFF
TGTGCCAGCAGCATTGGGGGTAGGAAGAACAATGAGCAGTTCTTC
>TRBJ1-1|.|.|TRBV6-1
CASFGTRNTEAFF
TGTGCCAGTTTCGGGACAAGAAACACTGAAGCTTTCTTT
>TRBJ1-4|.|.|TRBV6-6
CASSPAGPSTNEKLFF
TGTGCCAGCAGTCCCGCAGGGCCCTCAACTAATGAAAAACTGTTTTTT